The 31 T cell receptor beta chains in this list originate from one sample, sequenced in a study of cytomegalovirus exposure and HLA in healthy donors. The PCR contained 60 Vbeta and 13 Jbeta primers. Repertoires were generated with immunoSEQ multiplex PCR, while TCRdb's copy carries only in-frame clones and drops some. The table records about 60,000 clones, roughly 67% of them present only once. The sequenced sample consisted of PBMCs. The receptors shown here come from a middle-aged man in good health and CMV-seronegative.

The DNA for the CDR3 is TGTGCCAGCAGCTTGCTAGCGGGGGGACCATCTAGCACAGATACGCAGTATTTT. As protein: CASSLLAGGPSSTDTQYF. The V call is TRBV5-8, the J call TRBJ2-3, with TRBD2 identical over 11 bases. The ends lost 1 base at V and 0 bases at J; junction bases unmatched: 7. CDR1 is SGHTS, CDR2 YDEGEE, per germline. CDR3 length equals 18 residues. Filled out from reference TRBV5-8 and TRBJ2-3, the complete variable domain reads EAGVTQSPTHLIKTRGQQATLRCSPISGHTSVYWYQQALGLGLQFLLWYDEGEERNRGNFPPRFSGRQFPNYSSELNVNALELEDSALYLCASSLLAGGPSSTDTQYFGPGTRLTVL.

The rearrangement uses TRBV6-6 and TRBJ1-1; 9 bases line up with TRBD1. The CDR3 consists of 15 residues. The germline gives CDR1 MNHNY, CDR2 SVGAGI (reference sequence). V gave up 6 bases and J gave up 1 base; unmatched junction bases: 6. The CDR3 region is CASSPGTGTNTEAFF. CDR3 DNA sequence: TGTGCCAGCAGCCCCGGGACAGGGACGAACACTGAAGCTTTCTTT.

CDR3 in DNA: TGCGCCAGCAGCTTGCTGGGGGCCAGCTACGAGCAGTACTTC. Translating gives CASSLLGASYEQYF. The J gene is TRBJ2-5, the V gene TRBV5-1; the D gene is possibly TRBD1 (6 bases). TRBJ2-7 matches the DNA end more closely, so the J call is doubtful. The germline V gene has CDR1 SGHRS and CDR2 YFSETQ. The CDR3 covers 14 residues.

The chain couples TRBV15 to TRBJ2-1, with a tentative D call TRBD1 (6 bases). The germline CDR1 and CDR2 sequences are LNHNV and YYDKDF (reference sequence). This CDR3 region has 13 residues. Trimming pared 3 bases from V and 4 bases from J, leaving 7 bases between. The CDR3 nucleotides are TGTGCCACCAGCAGTGGGACATACAATGAGCAGTTCTTC. Translation: CATSSGTYNEQFF.

The genes are TRBV18 and TRBJ1-2, with 9 bases fitting TRBD1. Germline V CDR1 and CDR2: KGHSH, LQKENI. This CDR3 spans 15 amino acids. V shed 0 bases, J shed 4 bases, and the junction held 3 bases outside the gene matches. The CDR3 sequence: CASSPPGQGRYGYTF. The CDR3 DNA is TGTGCCAGCTCACCACCGGGACAGGGTCGCTATGGCTACACCTTC.

The rearrangement joins TRBV15 to TRBJ2-7; tentatively, D is TRBD1 (5 bases). The V and J ends lost 0 bases and 1 base respectively, with 10 bases between them. The CDR3 is made up of 15 amino acids. Germline V gene lookup returns CDR1 LNHNV and CDR2 YYDKDF (reference sequence). CDR3 residues: CATSRDGAGSYEQYF. DNA for the CDR3: TGTGCCACCAGCAGAGATGGGGCCGGATCCTACGAGCAGTACTTC.

V and J are TRBV5-1 and TRBJ2-5; a possible D gene is TRBD1 (6 bases). V was shortened by 0 bases and J by 4 bases, with 10 bases between the two germline ends. The V gene's germline CDR1 is SGHRS and CDR2 YFSETQ. CDR3 length: 14 residues. The CDR3 region has the DNA TGCGCCAGCAGCTTGGGGGACACCGGAGAGACCCAGTACTTC. It codes for CASSLGDTGETQYF.

The rearrangement uses TRBV4-2 and TRBJ1-4; 9 bases are a match to TRBD1. V shed 3 bases and J 8 bases; nucleotides not matched to a gene: 10. The CDR3 loop spans 16 amino acids. Germline loops: CDR1 LGHNA, CDR2 YNFKEQ. The CDR3 nucleotides read TGTGCCAGCAGCCAGTCCCCCGGGACAGGGAACGAAAAACTGTTTTTT. Protein sequence: CASSQSPGTGNEKLFF.

J is TRBJ1-2 and V is TRBV11-2; no clear D. There are 13 residues in the CDR3. Looked up from germline, CDR1 is SGHAT and CDR2 is FQNNGV. The ends were cut back, 4 bases at V and 1 base at J, with 7 bases in the middle. The CDR3 reads CASSSVINYGYTF. The CDR3 region has the DNA TGTGCCAGCAGCTCCGTTATTAACTATGGCTACACCTTC. Full variable domain (outside the CDR3, taken from reference TRBV11-2 and TRBJ1-2): EAGVAQSPRYKIIEKRQSVAFWCNPISGHATLYWYQQILGQGPKLLIQFQNNGVVDDSQLPKDRFSAERLKGVDSTLKIQPAKLEDSAVYLCASSSVINYGYTFGSGTRLTVV.

The chain is built from TRBV7-9 and TRBJ2-7; 8 nucleotides agree with TRBD1. Germline loops: CDR1 SEHNR, CDR2 FQNEAQ (reference sequence). The length of the CDR3 is 15 residues. V trimming: 6 bases; J trimming: 3 bases; junction bases outside the gene matches: 10. Here the CDR3 reads CASSIRTGSGYEQYF. The CDR3 DNA sequence: TGTGCCAGCAGTATCAGGACAGGGTCGGGCTACGAGCAGTACTTC.

This chain connects TRBV5-1 to TRBJ2-7; 7 bases align to TRBD1. CDR1 and CDR2 (germline): SGHRS, YFSETQ. V was pared by 4 bases and J by 6 bases, with 10 bases of the junction left unmatched. The CDR3 has 14 residues. The CDR3 loop reads CASSRAGGIFEQYF. As DNA, the CDR3 is TGCGCCAGCAGCCGGGCAGGGGGAATTTTCGAGCAGTACTTC.

This chain connects TRBV5-1 to TRBJ1-4; D is ambiguous. The germline V gene encodes CDR1 SGHRS and CDR2 YFSETQ. CDR3 length: 16 amino acids. The V end was cut by 3 bases, the J end by 8 bases, with 20 bases between. The CDR3 coding sequence is TGCGCCAGCAGCTCCGCAGCAGGAACCCCTGGGGAAAAACTGTTTTTT. This sequence encodes CASSSAAGTPGEKLFF.

This clone was detected only a few times. The V call is TRBV10-3, the J call TRBJ2-3, with 10 nucleotides matching TRBD2. Per germline, CDR1 ENHRY and CDR2 SYGVKD. The V gene end was trimmed by 5 bases and the J gene end by 3 bases; junction bases not matched to a gene: 5. The CDR3 has 15 amino acids. The CDR3 loop is CAISQAGGGTDTQYF. CDR3 bases: TGTGCCATCAGTCAAGCGGGGGGGGGAACAGATACGCAGTATTTT.

This clone was counted a few times. The chain has TRBV7-2 and TRBJ2-1; 9 nucleotides align to TRBD2. The junction had 8 bases not matched to a gene; V was cut back by 3 bases and J by 2 bases. CDR1 is SGHTA, CDR2 FQGNSA, per germline. This CDR3 is 17 amino acids long. CDR3 loop: CASSLHGLAGTYNEQFF. The DNA of the CDR3 is TGTGCCAGCAGCTTGCACGGTCTAGCGGGAACCTACAATGAGCAGTTCTTC.

The genes are TRBV6-5 and TRBJ2-5; 9 bases fit TRBD1. Germline CDR1 reads MNHEY; CDR2 reads SVGAGI. Trimming removed 5 bases from V and 2 bases from J; junction bases left unmatched: 3. The CDR3 length is 14 residues. As DNA, the CDR3 is TGTGCCAGCAGTCGGGACAGGGTGCAAGAGACCCAGTACTTC. Its protein product is CASSRDRVQETQYF.

The gene calls are TRBV28 and TRBJ2-1; TRBD1 is a possible D gene (6 bases). V was pared by 3 bases and J by 6 bases, with 15 bases between. The length of the CDR3 is 15 residues. Per germline, CDR1 MDHEN and CDR2 SYDVKM. The chain's CDR3 is CASSFLAGVGNEQFF. In DNA form, the CDR3 reads TGTGCCAGCAGTTTCTTGGCAGGGGTTGGCAATGAGCAGTTCTTC.

The table lists this clone with a few counts. V gene TRBV5-4 combines with J gene TRBJ2-2; TRBD1 matches 9 bases. CDR1 is SGHNT, CDR2 YYREEE, per germline (reference sequence). The CDR3 is made up of 15 amino acids. Trimming at V came to 3 bases and at J to 6 bases, leaving 6 bases not matched to a gene. DNA for the CDR3: TGTGCCAGCAGCTGGGTGGGGACAGGGCCCGGGGAGCTGTTTTTT. This encodes CASSWVGTGPGELFF.

The chain joins TRBV13 to TRBJ1-2, with D hard to call. With 0 bases removed from V and 8 bases from J, the gap between germline ends came to 10 bases. Germline-derived CDR1 and CDR2 are PRHDT and FYEKMQ (reference sequence). The CDR3 is 13 amino acids. CDR3 protein: CASSLGVSPGYTF. CDR3 coding DNA: TGTGCCAGCAGCTTAGGCGTCTCCCCCGGCTACACCTTC.

Only a few counts were recorded for this clone. The chain has TRBV28 and TRBJ2-7; a weak D match, TRBD2 (5 bases). Germline CDR1 MDHEN, CDR2 SYDVKM. Trimming pared 6 bases from V and 2 bases from J, leaving 14 bases between. This CDR3 region has 14 residues. The CDR3 protein is CASRSTGIAYEQYF. DNA for the CDR3: TGTGCCAGCAGATCAACCGGGATCGCCTACGAGCAGTACTTC.

The gene calls are TRBV11-2 and TRBJ1-5, with TRBD1 matching over 11 bases. The CDR3 runs to 15 residues. Germline assignment: CDR1 SGHAT and CDR2 FQNNGV. Trimming took 5 bases from V and 6 from J; bases not matched to a gene: 6. This CDR3 reads CASSQDRGLSQPQHF. The CDR3 bases are TGTGCCAGCAGCCAGGACAGGGGGCTGAGTCAGCCCCAGCATTTT.

This clone was seen a few times. The chain employs TRBV11-3 and TRBJ2-5; 8 bases line up with TRBD1. CDR1 SGHNT and CDR2 YENEEA come from the germline V gene. The CDR3 is 14 residues long. V dropped 5 bases and J dropped 5; count of bases not matched to a gene: 7. The CDR3 DNA sequence: TGTGCCAGCAGCATACAGGGGGACCGGGAGACCCAGTACTTC. Translated, it gives CASSIQGDRETQYF. Full variable domain (rest looked up from reference TRBV11-3 and TRBJ2-5): EAGVVQSPRYKIIEKKQPVAFWCNPISGHNTLYWYLQNLGQGPELLIRYENEEAVDDSQLPKDRFSAERLKGVDSTLKIQPAELGDSAVYLCASSIQGDRETQYFGPGTRLLVL.

The rearrangement joins TRBV9 to TRBJ2-7; D is perhaps TRBD1 (6 bases). Germline CDR1 and CDR2: SGDLS and YYNGEE. V was cut by 4 bases and J by 2 bases, with 10 bases left in between. The CDR3 length is 13 residues. CDR3 sequence (DNA): TGTGCCAGCAGCCGGGGACAAGCCTACGAGCAGTACTTC. Protein sequence: CASSRGQAYEQYF.

This chain uses TRBV14 with TRBJ2-5; the match to TRBD1 covers 8 bases. With 3 bases clipped from V and 4 bases from J, the junction kept 10 bases outside the gene matches. The CDR3 has 16 residues. Germline CDR1 SGHDN, CDR2 FVKESK. The CDR3 region is CASSQSPQGARETQYF. The CDR3 coding sequence is TGTGCCAGCAGCCAGTCCCCCCAGGGGGCAAGAGAGACCCAGTACTTC. Full variable domain (remainder filled in from reference TRBV14 and TRBJ2-5): EAGVTQFPSHSVIEKGQTVTLRCDPISGHDNLYWYRRVMGKEIKFLLHFVKESKQDESGMPNNRFLAERTGGTYSTLKVQPAELEDSGVYFCASSQSPQGARETQYFGPGTRLLVL.

This clone appeared once. The rearrangement links TRBV10-1 to TRBJ2-7; D is perhaps TRBD2 (5 bases). Germline values: CDR1 WNHNN, CDR2 SYGVQD (reference sequence). Trimming removed 3 bases at V and 1 base at J, with 10 bases between. The CDR3 covers 14 residues. This CDR3 is CASSDVRGSYEQYF. For the CDR3, the DNA is TGCGCCAGCAGTGATGTACGGGGATCCTACGAGCAGTACTTC.

This clone was seen a few times. The chain joins TRBV11-1 to TRBJ1-4; 7 bases map to TRBD1. The J segment lost 5 bases and the V segment lost 5 bases, leaving 8 bases of the junction unmatched. Germline CDR1 is SGHAT and CDR2 is FQDESV (reference sequence). The CDR3 is made up of 15 amino acids. The CDR3 region is CASSVRQGANEKLFF. DNA of the CDR3: TGTGCCAGCAGCGTGAGACAGGGCGCAAATGAAAAACTGTTTTTT. The full variable domain, with the rest looked up from reference TRBV11-1 and TRBJ1-4, is EAEVAQSPRYKITEKSQAVAFWCDPISGHATLYWYRQILGQGPELLVQFQDESVVDDSQLPKDRFSAERLKGVDSTLKIQPAELGDSAMYLCASSVRQGANEKLFFGSGTQLSVL.

The V and J genes are TRBV6-5 and TRBJ1-1, with TRBD1 matching 11 bases. The CDR3 extends over 15 amino acids. Germline V gene lookup returns CDR1 MNHEY and CDR2 SVGAGI. V gave up 2 bases and J gave up 6 bases; unmatched junction bases: 5. The CDR3 sequence is CASSYVGQGAAEAFF. The CDR3 DNA reads as TGTGCCAGCAGTTACGTCGGACAGGGGGCCGCTGAAGCTTTCTTT.

This clone was observed once. The chain combines TRBV9 with TRBJ1-2; TRBD1 is a possible D gene (6 bases). Germline assignment: CDR1 SGDLS and CDR2 YYNGEE. The CDR3 is 16 residues long. With 5 bases removed from V and 4 bases from J, the gap between germline ends came to 21 bases. In DNA, the CDR3 is TGTGCCAGCAGTCCCACTCACCCAGGGGCGAGCTATGGCTACACCTTC. Amino acids: CASSPTHPGASYGYTF.

A word on this clone: Other DNA variants within this sample encode the same CDR3. V usage is TRBV9 and J usage is TRBJ1-1; 8 bases agree with TRBD1. V trimming: 0 bases; J trimming: 2 bases; junction bases outside the gene matches: 3. The CDR3 consists of 15 residues. The germline gives CDR1 SGDLS, CDR2 YYNGEE. CDR3 protein: CASSVGQGANTEAFF. The CDR3 nucleotides are TGTGCCAGCAGCGTAGGGCAGGGGGCCAACACTGAAGCTTTCTTT.

The chain carries TRBV10-3 and TRBJ2-7; 7 nucleotides agree with TRBD1. Losses at the gene ends were 3 bases for V and 2 bases for J; bases not matched to a gene: 19. The CDR3 totals 19 residues. CDR1 is ENHRY, CDR2 SYGVKD, per germline. The CDR3 nucleotides are TGTGCCATCAGTGAACCCTCGACAGGAGGCAGGGGGATAACCTACGAGCAGTACTTC. Translation gives CAISEPSTGGRGITYEQYF.

The V call is TRBV5-1, the J call TRBJ2-1; D ambiguous. There are 13 residues in the CDR3. In germline, CDR1 is SGHRS, CDR2 YFSETQ. V was pared by 1 base and J by 5 bases, with 7 bases between. CDR3 bases: TGCGCCAGCAGCTTGTTACAGAACAATGAGCAGTTCTTC. Amino acid sequence: CASSLLQNNEQFF. Together with reference TRBV5-1 and TRBJ2-1, the CDR3 gives the full variable domain: KAGVTQTPRYLIKTRGQQVTLSCSPISGHRSVSWYQQTPGQGLQFLFEYFSETQRNKGNFPGRFSGRQFSNSRSEMNVSTLELGDSALYLCASSLLQNNEQFFGPGTRLTVL.

A remark on this clone: Mismatch with germline at one junction end may stem from a read error. The V and J genes are TRBV7-9 and TRBJ1-1, with 7 positions matching TRBD1. This CDR3 comprises 17 residues. From germline, CDR1 is SEHNR and CDR2 FQNEAQ (reference sequence). The CDR3 DNA follows: TGTTCCAGCAGCTTACTCCAACAGGGGTTTGGGAACACTGAAGCTTTCTTT. Translation gives CSSSLLQQGFGNTEAFF.